This TCR beta chain was found in a study of beta chain features in type 1 diabetes (dated by TCRdb to the late 2010s). For the study in its entirety: No differences in mean age, gender distribution, total cell number or subset yield were found between patients and healthy donors. The study compared TCRB repertoires of sorted circulating CD4+ T cell subsets between recently diagnosed type 1 diabetes patients and matched healthy donors. A total of around 100 million sorted cells were examined across all samples, and RNA yield correlated strongly with the number of cells per subset. Whereas all 28 donors provided naive and central memory subsets, regulatory and stem cell-like memory subsets were isolated from just 8 patients and roughly 8 healthy donors. Paper-wide results and their limitations: PCR might favor shorter templates, but patient and control samples were amplified and corrected together, so any skew would affect both groups equally. Sequencing cDNA rather than genomic DNA could over-represent highly expressing activated cells, although activation and CD3 levels did not differ between groups. In all four CD4+ subsets, TCRB CDR3 length was moderately but significantly shorter in type 1 diabetes patients. Because small numbers of individuals were included in the HLA sub-analyses, any influence of HLA type on TCRB rearrangement was left unresolved. The naive, central memory and regulatory TCRB repertoires appeared to resemble one another more closely among patients than among healthy donors. At VDJ recombination sites, patients with type 1 diabetes made fewer insertions and deleted more nucleotides, a pattern implying thymic rearrangement abnormalities.

This clone was detected only a few times. Its antigen remains undetermined. Base qualities are not recorded, but no much larger clone differs from it by a single base. The CDR3, cysteine through phenylalanine, is 16 amino acids long. Only the CDR3 portion is preserved as DNA: 48 bases, with reading frame beginning at the first base. The germline V gene (reference sequence) gives CDR1 as GTSNPN and CDR2 as SVGIG. V is cut by 5 bases and J by 4 bases, and the space between the germline ends is 22 bases. The High Capacity cDNA Reverse Transcription Kit was used to reverse transcribe all of the isolated RNA, meaning that expressed TCRB transcripts were what got sequenced. Deep immunoSEQ sequencing was performed on naive, central memory and regulatory T cell samples, with an average of about 4 million total reads per sample. Sorted cells were lysed in RLT buffer, and RNA was extracted using DNase-treated RNeasy Micro or Mini kits according to cell number. Each cell subset was processed on its own to prevent cross-contamination, while patient and healthy donor samples were processed together. TCRB sequences were amplified from cDNA with the immunoSEQ multiplex PCR, producing 87-bp fragments spanning the CDR3 region. Sequencing of the amplicons was performed on the Illumina HiSeq platform. The source study handled its data this way. Synthetic template baselines were used to correct PCR bias computationally, reads within Hamming distance 2 were collapsed, and singletons that could not be merged were discarded. Reads were aligned against IMGT so that V, D and J genes, CDR3 length and insertions or deletions at six rearrangement sites could be assigned. Within each subset, clonotype counts were normalized to sorted cell number, and only after that were true diversity and Gini coefficients computed with the tcR R package. The overlap coefficient, calculated on TCRB nucleotide sequences, was used to measure repertoire sharing. TCRdb holds this immuneACCESS table with in-frame rearrangements only. Some clones are missing; in checked studies, unresolved V genes explain under half, and the rest has no known cause. V, J and clone size are taken as reported in that table, and D and trimming were inferred from the DNA itself. The sample yields around 58,000 clones; roughly three fifths were counted once. In total, the top ten clones hold roughly 2% of the sample.

A single peripheral blood draw of approximately 120 mL on average was collected from each donor into heparinised tubes. Using a panel that included CD45RO, CCR7, CD25, CD127, CD95 and CD27, naive, central memory, regulatory and stem cell-like memory CD4+ T cells were sorted on a BD FACSAria II. Every sorted population had a purity above 95%. PBMCs were isolated immediately by Lymphoprep density gradient centrifugation and stained directly without culture. So that batch effects would be minimized, each experiment stained and sorted samples in pairs, pairing one healthy donor with one patient. The clonotype comes from a woman aged 18-29 years in good health. Specimen: Tregs from blood. The intended sense of this specimen's cell subset or site label: regulatory CD4+ T cells. The chain employs TRBV30 and TRBJ2-3; possibly the D gene is TRBD1, per 6 matching bases. The CDR3 protein sequence reads: CAWAGGQTGWADTQYF. The DNA sequence is as follows: TGTGCCTGGGCCGGAGGACAGACAGGATGGGCAGATACGCAGTATTTT.